This entry concerns a single T cell receptor beta chain. Its antigen is not identified. The source of the sample is a study of siplizumab effects on memory and regulatory T cells. Study-level results: For siplizumab cultures, the suppressive function of their proliferating Tregs was not confirmed. Naive T cells looked more diverse than memory cells and looked like major alloresponse contributors. Memory cells that were CD4+ and unstimulated gave rise to alloreactive sequences, which siplizumab significantly reduced.

Sequencing of each sample assayed about 10^5 TCR templates. Clones were sequenced by immunoSEQ multiplex PCR, and TCRdb holds only the in-frame ones, with some missing. The sample has around 99,000 clones; about 91% are singletons. Trimming removed 0 bases at V and 4 bases at J, with 0 bases between. The CDR3 consists of 11 residues. Germline assignment: CDR1 SGHAT and CDR2 FQNNGV. This chain connects TRBV11-2 to TRBJ2-5; no clear D gene. This receptor was obtained from a human donor in good health. Sequencing used Tregs sorted from blood. The CDR3 here is CASSLEETQYF. The CDR3 DNA follows: TGTGCCAGCAGCTTAGAAGAGACCCAGTACTTC.